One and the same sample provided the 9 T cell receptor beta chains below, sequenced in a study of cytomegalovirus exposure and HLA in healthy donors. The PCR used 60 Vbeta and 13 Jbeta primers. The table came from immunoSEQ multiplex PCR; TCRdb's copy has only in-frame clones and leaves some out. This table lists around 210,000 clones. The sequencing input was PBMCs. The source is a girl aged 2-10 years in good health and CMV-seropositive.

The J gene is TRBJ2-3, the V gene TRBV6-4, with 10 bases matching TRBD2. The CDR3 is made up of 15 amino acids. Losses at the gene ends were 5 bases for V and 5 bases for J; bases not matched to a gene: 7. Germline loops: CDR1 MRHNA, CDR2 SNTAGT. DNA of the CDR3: TGTGCCAGCAGTCTGAGCGGGAGGGCCGTAGATACGCAGTATTTT. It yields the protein CASSLSGRAVDTQYF.

The chain's CDR3 is CASSLILAGGPQREQYF. The DNA for the CDR3 is TGTGCCAGCAGCTTGATCCTAGCGGGAGGGCCACAGCGGGAGCAGTACTTC. This chain uses TRBV5-6 with TRBJ2-7, with 12 bases fitting TRBD2. Germline V gives CDR1 SGHDT, CDR2 YYEEEE. Losses at the gene ends were 1 base for V and 7 bases for J; bases not matched to a gene: 12. This CDR3 has 17 amino acids.

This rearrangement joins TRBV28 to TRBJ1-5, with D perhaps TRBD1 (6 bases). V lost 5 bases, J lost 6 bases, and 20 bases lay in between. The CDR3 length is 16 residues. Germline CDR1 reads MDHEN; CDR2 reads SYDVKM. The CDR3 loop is CASSPAPGTIGQPQHF. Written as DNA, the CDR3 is TGTGCCAGCAGTCCCGCTCCCGGGACAATAGGTCAGCCCCAGCATTTT.

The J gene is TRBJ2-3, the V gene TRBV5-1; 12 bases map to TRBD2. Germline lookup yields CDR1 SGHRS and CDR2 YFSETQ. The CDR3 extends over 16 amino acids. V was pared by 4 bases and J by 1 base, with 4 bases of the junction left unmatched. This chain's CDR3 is CASSEGLAGRTDTQYF. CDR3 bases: TGCGCCAGCAGCGAAGGACTAGCGGGGCGCACAGATACGCAGTATTTT.

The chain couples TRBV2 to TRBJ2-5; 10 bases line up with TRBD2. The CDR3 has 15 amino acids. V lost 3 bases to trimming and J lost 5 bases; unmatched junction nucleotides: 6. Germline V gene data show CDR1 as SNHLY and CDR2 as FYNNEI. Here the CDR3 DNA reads TGTGCCAGCAGTGAGTTTAGCGGGAGGCTGGAGACCCAGTACTTC. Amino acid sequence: CASSEFSGRLETQYF.

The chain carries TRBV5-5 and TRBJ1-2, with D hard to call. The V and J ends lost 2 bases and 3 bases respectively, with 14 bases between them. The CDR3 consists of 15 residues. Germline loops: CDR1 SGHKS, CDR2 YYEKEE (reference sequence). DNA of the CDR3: TGTGCCAGCAGCTTTTCAGGAGGTGGTGACTATGGCTACACCTTC. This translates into CASSFSGGGDYGYTF.

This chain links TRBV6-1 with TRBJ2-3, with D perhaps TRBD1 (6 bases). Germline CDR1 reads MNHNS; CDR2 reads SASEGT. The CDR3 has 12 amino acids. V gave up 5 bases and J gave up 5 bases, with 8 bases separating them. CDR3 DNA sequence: TGTGCCAGCAGTACAGGGTTAGATACGCAGTATTTT. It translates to CASSTGLDTQYF.

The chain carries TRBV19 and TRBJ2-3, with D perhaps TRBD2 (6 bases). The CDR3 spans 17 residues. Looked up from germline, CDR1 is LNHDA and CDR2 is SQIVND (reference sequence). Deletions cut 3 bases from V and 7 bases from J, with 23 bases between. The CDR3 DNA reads TGTGCCAGTAGTATTAAGACGGCAATACTTGGGGGGTATACGCAGTATTTT. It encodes CASSIKTAILGGYTQYF.

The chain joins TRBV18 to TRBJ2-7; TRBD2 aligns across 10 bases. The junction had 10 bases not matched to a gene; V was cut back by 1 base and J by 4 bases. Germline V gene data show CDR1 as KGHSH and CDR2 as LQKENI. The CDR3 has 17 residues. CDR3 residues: CASSPQVAGGQGYEQYF. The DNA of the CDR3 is TGTGCCAGCTCACCACAGGTAGCGGGAGGACAAGGTTACGAGCAGTACTTC.